This TCR beta chain originates from a study of identical twins. The germline V and J ends were trimmed by 5 bases and 4 bases, with 12 bases remaining between them. Germline values: CDR1 SQVTM, CDR2 ANQGSEA. This CDR3 contains 12 residues. TCRdb called the 5' RACE reads again in MiXCR, with one record for every CDR3 protein. The sample includes approximately 620,000 distinct CDR3 sequences, 8.6% of them seen just once. This clonotype was seen a few times. Its antigen is as yet unknown. Findings and limits, study-wide: Among out-of-frame alpha sequences shared by twins, low generation probability occurred in excess. It was possible that invariant MAIT and iNKT cells partly confounded the zero-insertion analyses. Models underestimated out-of-frame TCR alpha sharing in monozygotic twins.

Separately, the same data were catalogued under a study of yellow fever vaccine responses in identical twins.

This clonotype was sampled from a woman between 18 and 29 years old in good health. The source material was PBMCs. The genes are TRBV29-1 and TRBJ2-7; the D is unclear. In nucleotides, the CDR3 is TGCAGCGTTCACGGCCAGTCTTACGAGCAGTACTTC. Protein product: CSVHGQSYEQYF.